Listed below are T cell receptor beta chains from one sample, sequenced in a study of shared clonotypes between healthy human individuals. Using immunoSEQ multiplex PCR, the repertoire was profiled, and TCRdb retains in-frame clones only, with some absent. Of under 750,000 clones in the sample, just under 75% are singletons; the top ten hold more than 1.5%. Sequenced material: memory CD4+ T cells sorted from blood. Receptor source: a woman in her thirties in good health. The CDR3 runs from the conserved cysteine through the conserved F or W. Each record gives: J gene, CDR3 length, D gene, clone size, V gene, CDR3 DNA, CDR3 protein. A D gene is named only where the DNA matches it firmly. Clone size is not always given. Where it is, it says once, few, many or a class for expanded clones.

TRBJ2-1 | 14 | TRBD2 | . | TRBV6-6 | TGTGCCAGCAGTGGAGCGGGAGAGGGCAATGAGCAGTTCTTC | CASSGAGEGNEQFF
TRBJ2-4 | 13 | TRBD2 | . | TRBV27 | TGTGCCAGCAGGACTAGCGGGAGGGACATTCAGTACTTC | CASRTSGRDIQYF
TRBJ2-5 | 13 | . | once | TRBV9 | TGTGCCAGCAGACGGGACAACCAAGAGACCCAGTACTTC | CASRRDNQETQYF
TRBJ1-2 | 14 | . | . | TRBV11-2 | TGTGCCAGCAGCTTAGATCAGGGACCATTCGGCTACACCTTC | CASSLDQGPFGYTF
TRBJ1-5 | 16 | . | . | TRBV2 | TGTGCCAGCAGTTCTCCGGGACGGCGGTCCAATCAGCCCCAGCATTTT | CASSSPGRRSNQPQHF
TRBJ1-4 | 14 | . | . | TRBV5-1 | TGCGCCAGCAGCTTGGTGGCAGGGGAGGAAAAACTGTTTTTT | CASSLVAGEEKLFF
TRBJ2-5 | 17 | TRBD1 | . | TRBV6-9 | TGTGCCAGCAGTTATACCTCCCGGGACAGGGAGCAAGAGACCCAGTACTTC | CASSYTSRDREQETQYF
TRBJ2-1 | 19 | TRBD2 | . | TRBV9 | TGTGCCAGCAGCGTAGCCGGGGGACTAGCAGGAAGGGTTTACAATGAGCAGTTCTTC | CASSVAGGLAGRVYNEQFF
TRBJ2-3 | 15 | . | few | TRBV15 | TGTGCCACCAGCAGAGATCGGGGGAGTACAGATACGCAGTATTTT | CATSRDRGSTDTQYF
TRBJ2-7 | 11 | . | . | TRBV7-9 | TGTGCCAGCAGCTTAAGCTACGAGCAGTACTTC | CASSLSYEQYF
TRBJ2-7 | 12 | . | few | TRBV30 | TGTGCCTGGAGTGCCGATATCTACGAGCAGTACTTC | CAWSADIYEQYF
TRBJ2-1 | 13 | TRBD1 | . | TRBV7-2 | TGTGCCAGCAGCAGAAGAGACAGGGCTGAGCAGTTCTTC | CASSRRDRAEQFF
TRBJ2-1 | 14 | TRBD2 | . | TRBV6-6 | TGTGCCAGCGGTCAACCTAGCGGGAGATCTGAGCAGTTCTTC | CASGQPSGRSEQFF
TRBJ2-2 | 16 | . | . | TRBV7-9 | TGTGCCAGCAGCCATGGGGGCGTAACTCGCACCGGGGAGCTGTTTTTT | CASSHGGVTRTGELFF
TRBJ2-2 | 14 | TRBD2 | . | TRBV29-1 | TGCAGCGTCGCCCTCGGGGGGGGCACCGGGGAGCTGTTTTTT | CSVALGGGTGELFF
TRBJ1-2 | 13 | TRBD1 | . | TRBV28 | TGTGCCAGCAGTCCTACGACAGGGGGTGGCTACACCTTC | CASSPTTGGGYTF
TRBJ2-7 | 15 | TRBD2 | . | TRBV5-6 | TGTGCCAGCAGCCGCGGGACTAGCTACTTCTACGAGCAGTACTTC | CASSRGTSYFYEQYF
TRBJ2-1 | 15 | TRBD1 | . | TRBV6-5 | TGTGCCAGCAGTTACGGGGCGGGACAGGGGAATGAGCAGTTCTTC | CASSYGAGQGNEQFF
TRBJ2-2 | 15 | TRBD2 | . | TRBV10-2 | TGCGCCAGCAGATTAGCGGGAGGGAACACCGGGGAGCTGTTTTTT | CASRLAGGNTGELFF
TRBJ1-5 | 15 | . | . | TRBV28 | TGTGCCAGCAGTCGGGACACCCAGGCAAATCAGCCCCAGCATTTT | CASSRDTQANQPQHF
TRBJ1-1 | 13 | . | . | TRBV18 | TGTGCCAGCTCACCCACCCCGAACACTGAAGCTTTCTTT | CASSPTPNTEAFF
TRBJ1-5 | 14 | . | . | TRBV27 | TGTGCCAGCGCTATTATGAGGGGTCATCAGCCCCAGCATTTT | CASAIMRGHQPQHF
TRBJ2-3 | 16 | . | . | TRBV2 | TGTGCCAGCAGTGTTTTTCGGGCGGATAGCACAGATACGCAGTATTTT | CASSVFRADSTDTQYF
TRBJ2-4 | 15 | . | few | TRBV6-1 | TGTGCCAGCGGGGACATCCCCCTAGCCAAAAACATTCAGTACTTC | CASGDIPLAKNIQYF
TRBJ1-1 | 13 | . | . | TRBV27 | TGTGCCAGCAGTTTGACATTCGGCCCTGAAGCTTTCTTT | CASSLTFGPEAFF
TRBJ2-5 | 12 | TRBD1 | few | TRBV10-2 | TGCGCCACGGGACAGGGTCAAGAGACCCAGTACTTC | CATGQGQETQYF
TRBJ2-5 | 13 | TRBD1 | . | TRBV28 | TGTGCCAGCAGCCGGGACAGGAAAGAGACCCAGTACTTC | CASSRDRKETQYF
TRBJ1-5 | 15 | . | many | TRBV6-5 | TGTGCCAGCAGGTACGACAGCAATCCTAATCAGCCCCAGCATTTT | CASRYDSNPNQPQHF
TRBJ1-1 | 18 | TRBD1 | . | TRBV30 | TGTGCCTGGAGTGTAAGAGGCAGGGGGCCCGTTAGGGGCACTGAAGCTTTCTTT | CAWSVRGRGPVRGTEAFF
TRBJ2-2 | 14 | . | few | TRBV6-4 | TGTGCCAGCAAGGCGGGAAGAAACACCGGGGAGCTGTTTTTT | CASKAGRNTGELFF
TRBJ1-4 | 16 | . | . | TRBV4-2 | TGTGCCAGCAGCCAAGATCCGTCCAGACCTAATGAAAAACTGTTTTTT | CASSQDPSRPNEKLFF
TRBJ1-2 | 11 | . | few | TRBV28 | TGTGCCAGCAGGAATACATTTGGCTACACCTTC | CASRNTFGYTF
TRBJ2-2 | 15 | . | . | TRBV2 | TGTGCCAGCAGTGAGATGGGGTCCGGGAGCGGGGAGCTGTTTTTT | CASSEMGSGSGELFF